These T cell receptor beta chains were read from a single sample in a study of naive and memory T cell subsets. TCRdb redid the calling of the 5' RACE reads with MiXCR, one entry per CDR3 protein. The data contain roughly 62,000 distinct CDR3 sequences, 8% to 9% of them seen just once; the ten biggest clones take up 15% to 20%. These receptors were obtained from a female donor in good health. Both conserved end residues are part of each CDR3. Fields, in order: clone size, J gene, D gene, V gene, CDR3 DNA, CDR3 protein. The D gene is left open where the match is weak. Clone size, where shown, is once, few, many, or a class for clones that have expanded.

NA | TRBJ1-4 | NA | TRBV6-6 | TGTGCCAGCAGCAGAGGTTTTGCAACTAATGAAAAACTGTTTTTT | CASSRGFATNEKLFF
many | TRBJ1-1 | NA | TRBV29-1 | TGCAGCGACATGTCCCGATTCAGGGGCACTGAAGCTTTCTTT | CSDMSRFRGTEAFF
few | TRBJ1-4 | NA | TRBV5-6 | TGTGCCAGCAGCACTAGGACCGCCTTTGATGGAAAACTGTTTTTT | CASSTRTAFDGKLFF
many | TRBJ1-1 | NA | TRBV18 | TGTGCCAGCTCACCAGCGGACAGTTACACTGAAGCTTTCTTT | CASSPADSYTEAFF
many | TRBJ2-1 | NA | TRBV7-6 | TGTGCCAGCAGCTTAATCGCCGACTACCCTTGGGGCGAGCAGTTCTTC | CASSLIADYPWGEQFF
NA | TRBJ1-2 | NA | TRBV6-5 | TGTGCCAGCAGCCCAGACAGAAATTATGGCGACACCTTC | CASSPDRNYGDTF
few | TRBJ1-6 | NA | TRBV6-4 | TGTGCCAGCAGTGACTCCGGGTTTCCAACCTCACCCCTCCACTTT | CASSDSGFPTSPLHF
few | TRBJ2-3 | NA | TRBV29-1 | TGCAGCGTTGGTATTACCGCGACACACACAGATACGCAGTATTTT | CSVGITATHTDTQYF
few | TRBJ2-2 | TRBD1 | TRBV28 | TGTGCCAGCAGCAACGACAGGGAAGTGGACACCGGGGAGCTGTTTTTT | CASSNDREVDTGELFF
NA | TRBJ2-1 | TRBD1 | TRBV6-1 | TGTGCCAGCAATCGACAGGGGAGCTCCTACAATGAGCAGTTCTTC | CASNRQGSSYNEQFF
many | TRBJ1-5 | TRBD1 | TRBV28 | TGTGCCAGCAGTGCATCCGGGACAGGGTCACGTCAGCCCCAGCATTTT | CASSASGTGSRQPQHF
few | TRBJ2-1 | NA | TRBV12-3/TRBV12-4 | TGTGCCAGCAGTAAAAGACCGCAAAGAAGGACGTCTAATGAGCAGTTCTTC | CASSKRPQRRTSNEQFF